This T cell receptor (beta chain) was profiled in a study of T cells in Graves' hyperthyroidism and ophthalmopathy. Study-level results: The model anticipated ophthalmopathy a median approximately 6.6 months pre-onset.

RNA transcripts were the template for amplifying TCR beta CDR3 regions. The HTBI primer set served for first-round RT-PCR of the TCR CDR3. TCRdb itself ran the multiplex PCR reads through MiXCR, one entry per CDR3 protein. The sample records about 290,000 distinct CDR3 sequences, roughly 13% being singletons. Absence of ophthalmopathy progression within 18 months defined stable Graves' hyperthyroidism. Diagnosis of hyperthyroidism was new in patients aged 18 to 65, and its duration was under 2 months. More than 8 ml fresh peripheral blood yielded the PBMCs. Germline V lookup: CDR1 DFQATT, CDR2 SNEGSKA (reference sequence). V was clipped by 3 bases and J by 3 bases; unmatched bases: 1. The CDR3 loop spans 14 amino acids. This clonotype has only a few counts. Its antigen remains unidentified. Given the absence of the conserved phenylalanine or tryptophan at the CDR3 end, a read error is likely.

The receptor was derived from a woman between 40 and 55 years old with Graves' hyperthyroidism. Source material: blood. This rearrangement joins TRBV20-1 to TRBJ2-1; 11 nucleotides align to TRBD2. Here the CDR3 reads CSARGLADYNEQFS. CDR3 in DNA: TGCAGTGCTAGGGGACTAGCGGACTACAATGAGCAGTTCTCC.